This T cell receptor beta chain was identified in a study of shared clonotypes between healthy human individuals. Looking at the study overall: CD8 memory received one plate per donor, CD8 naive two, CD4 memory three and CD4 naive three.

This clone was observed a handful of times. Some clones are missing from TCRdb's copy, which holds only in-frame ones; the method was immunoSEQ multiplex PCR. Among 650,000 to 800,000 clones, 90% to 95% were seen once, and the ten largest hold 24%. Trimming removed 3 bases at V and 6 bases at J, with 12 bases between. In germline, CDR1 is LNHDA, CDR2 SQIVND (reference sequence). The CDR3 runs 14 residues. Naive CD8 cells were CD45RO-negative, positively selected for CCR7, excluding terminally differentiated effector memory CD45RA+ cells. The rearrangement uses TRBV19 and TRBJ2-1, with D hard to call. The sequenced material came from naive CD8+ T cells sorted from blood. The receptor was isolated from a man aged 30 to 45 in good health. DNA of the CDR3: TGTGCCAGTAGTATGGCCCTAACGGGCAATGAGCAGTTCTTC. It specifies CASSMALTGNEQFF.